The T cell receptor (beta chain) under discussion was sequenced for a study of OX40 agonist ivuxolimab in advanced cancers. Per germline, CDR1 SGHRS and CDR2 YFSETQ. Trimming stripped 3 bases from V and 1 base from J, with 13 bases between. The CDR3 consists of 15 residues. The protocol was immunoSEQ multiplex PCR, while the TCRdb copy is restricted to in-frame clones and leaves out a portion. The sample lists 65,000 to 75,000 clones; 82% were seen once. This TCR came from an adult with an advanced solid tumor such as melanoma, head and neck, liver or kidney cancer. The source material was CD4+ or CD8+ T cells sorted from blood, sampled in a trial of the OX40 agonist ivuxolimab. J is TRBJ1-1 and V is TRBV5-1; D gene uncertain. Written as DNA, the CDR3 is TGCGCCAGCAGCTATACTCTGGCCCAGAACACTGAAGCTTTCTTT. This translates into CASSYTLAQNTEAFF.